Shown below are 22 T cell receptor beta chains from a single sample sequenced in a study of early T cells in non-severe SARS-CoV-2 infection (dated by TCRdb to the early 2020s). Libraries were made using 5' RACE. Reads for this sample came from a NextSeq 500. Starting from the raw public reads, TCRdb applied fastp trimming at Q25, assembled clones with MiXCR and retained in-frame beta chains. Each record represents a unique CDR3 protein, reported with the most common genes and DNA among its rows. Within this sample are under 70,000 distinct CDR3 sequences, with about 4.9% of them counted one time only. 4.9% of the sample belongs to the ten largest clones. Source material: whole blood. Receptor source: an adult who was a healthcare worker with PCR-confirmed SARS-CoV-2 infection or an uninfected control (not recorded which).

This clonotype was counted many times. The chain carries TRBV20-1 and TRBJ2-3, with TRBD2 matching over 10 bases. V lost 1 base and J lost 1; bases outside the gene matches: 8. The CDR3 loop spans 17 amino acids. Germline lookup yields CDR1 DFQATT and CDR2 SNEGSKA (reference sequence). The CDR3 nucleotides read TGCAGTGCTAGAGCCACGTTCCTAGCGGGAGGCACAGATACGCAGTATTTT. Translating it yields CSARATFLAGGTDTQYF.

This chain connects TRBV7-2 to TRBJ2-7; 8 nucleotides align to TRBD2. Looked up from germline, CDR1 is SGHTA and CDR2 is FQGNSA. The CDR3 loop spans 14 amino acids. The trim removed 5 bases at V and 3 bases at J, leaving 6 bases unmatched. In DNA, the CDR3 is TGTGCCAGCAGCCACCGCGGGGGGAGCTACGAGCAGTACTTC. Its protein is CASSHRGGSYEQYF.

This clonotype was observed many times. The genes are TRBV20-1 and TRBJ2-1; TRBD1 agrees at 8 bases. V was pared by 5 bases and J by 5 bases, with 5 bases of the junction left unmatched. Germline assignment: CDR1 DFQATT and CDR2 SNEGSKA (reference sequence). There are 13 residues in the CDR3. The CDR3 sequence: CSAWGQDNNEQFF. CDR3 nucleotides: TGCAGTGCTTGGGGACAGGATAACAATGAGCAGTTCTTC.

This clonotype was detected ten times or more. This rearrangement joins TRBV7-2 to TRBJ2-2; the D gene is possibly TRBD1 (5 bases). Trimming stripped 1 base from V and 4 bases from J, with 10 bases between. The CDR3 spans 15 residues. From germline, CDR1 is SGHTA and CDR2 FQGNSA. The CDR3 protein is CASSLGPGITGELFF. The DNA of the CDR3 is TGTGCCAGCAGCTTAGGGCCAGGGATCACCGGGGAGCTGTTTTTT.

This clonotype has at least ten counts. V and J are TRBV7-8 and TRBJ2-1, with D perhaps matching TRBD1 or TRBD2 (5 bases each). CDR1 SGHVS and CDR2 FQNEAQ come from the germline V gene. The CDR3 is made up of 12 amino acids. V lost 5 bases, J lost 10 bases, and 12 bases lay in between. CDR3 loop: CASSRGVQEQFF. CDR3 bases: TGTGCCAGCAGCCGAGGGGTACAGGAGCAGTTCTTC.

The V call is TRBV10-2, the J call TRBJ2-5; D is uncertain. CDR1 is WSHSY, CDR2 SAAADI, per germline. Between the trimmed V and J ends, which lost 0 bases and 3 bases, there was a span of 2 bases. CDR3 length equals 12 residues. The chain's CDR3 is CASSESEETQYF. The CDR3 DNA reads TGCGCCAGCAGTGAGTCGGAAGAGACCCAGTACTTC.

The chain is built from TRBV18 and TRBJ1-1, with D possibly TRBD1 on 5 matching bases. With 3 bases removed from V and 0 bases from J, the gap between germline ends came to 17 bases. Germline CDR1 reads KGHSH; CDR2 reads LQKENI. The CDR3 contains 17 residues. CDR3 sequence (DNA): TGTGCCAGCTCACCTCAGGGCGGGGGTCGAATGAACACTGAAGCTTTCTTT. This translates into CASSPQGGGRMNTEAFF.

Remarks on this clonotype: Its ends do not fully match the called genes, so a read error is possible. The chain links TRBV27 to TRBJ2-1; tentatively, D is TRBD1 (6 bases). This CDR3 contains 16 residues. The V gene's germline CDR1 is MNHEY and CDR2 SMNVEV (reference sequence). The CDR3 is CASRLSTGNSYNEQFF. For the CDR3, the DNA is TGTGCCAGCAGATTATCTACAGGGAACTCCTACAATGAGCAGTTCTTC.

Ten or more counts support this clonotype. The V call is TRBV5-6, the J call TRBJ2-7; D remains unclear. Germline loops: CDR1 SGHDT, CDR2 YYEEEE. Trimming left V 2 bases short and J 3 bases short, with 9 bases between. This CDR3 has 13 amino acids. The CDR3 region is CASSFDGHYEQYF. CDR3 DNA: TGTGCCAGCAGCTTTGACGGGCACTACGAGCAGTACTTC.

The chain joins TRBV6-2 or TRBV6-3 to TRBJ2-5, with D perhaps matching TRBD1 (5 bases). The CDR3 sequence is 19 residues long. The V end was cut by 0 bases, the J end by 0 bases, with 20 bases between. Germline V gene sequence: CDR1 MNHEY, CDR2 SVGEGT. The CDR3 spells CASSYSYSSRPGHQETQYF. For the CDR3, the DNA is TGTGCCAGCAGTTACTCCTACAGTAGTCGGCCAGGGCACCAAGAGACCCAGTACTTC.

This clonotype was seen repeatedly, ten times or more. The CDR3: CASSPLLQGDTEAFF. CDR3 sequence (DNA): TGCGCCAGCAGTCCCCTTCTACAGGGGGACACTGAAGCTTTCTTT. The V call is TRBV5-1, the J call TRBJ1-1, with 8 bases matching TRBD1. The CDR3 is 15 amino acids. The ends lost 5 bases at V and 3 bases at J; junction bases unmatched: 9. Germline V gives CDR1 SGHRS, CDR2 YFSETQ.

Only a few counts were recorded for this clonotype. The V gene is TRBV19, the J gene TRBJ2-6; a weak D match, TRBD1 (6 bases). Trimming left V 5 bases short and J 4 bases short, with 12 bases between. Germline loops: CDR1 LNHDA, CDR2 SQIVND (reference sequence). This CDR3 region has 15 residues. The CDR3, as DNA: TGTGCCAGTAGTGGAAACAGGGCCGGGGCCAACGTCCTGACTTTC. Protein sequence: CASSGNRAGANVLTF. The full variable domain, its missing parts supplied by reference TRBV19 and TRBJ2-6, is DGGITQSPKYLFRKEGQNVTLSCEQNLNHDAMYWYRQDPGQGLRLIYYSQIVNDFQKGDIAEGYSVSREKKESFPLTVTSAQKNPTAFYLCASSGNRAGANVLTFGAGSRLTVL.

This clonotype was detected many times. The rearrangement joins TRBV2 to TRBJ2-3, with unresolved D. CDR1 and CDR2 (germline): SNHLY, FYNNEI. This CDR3 spans 13 amino acids. The V gene lost 6 bases and the J gene lost 6 bases, with 13 bases spanning the gap. The CDR3 DNA follows: TGTGCCAGCAGATCGGACCTGGAGGATACGCAGTATTTT. It encodes CASRSDLEDTQYF.

The CDR3 reads CASSQEHLERSPYPNTEAFF. DNA of the CDR3: TGTGCCAGCAGCCAAGAACATTTAGAGAGGAGCCCCTACCCAAACACTGAAGCTTTCTTT. V is TRBV4-2 and J is TRBJ1-1; D not certain. The V gene lost 0 bases and the J gene lost 2 bases, with 25 bases spanning the gap. Germline V gene sequence: CDR1 LGHNA, CDR2 YNFKEQ. The CDR3 is 20 residues long.

This clonotype was found once. A clone one base away is much larger, so this may be a read error. Likely a read error: the CDR3 ends without its conserved phenylalanine or tryptophan. This rearrangement joins TRBV7-3 to TRBJ1-1, with D perhaps matching TRBD1 (6 bases). This CDR3 spans 14 amino acids. Germline V gene lookup returns CDR1 SGHTA and CDR2 FQGTGA. V lost 5 bases and J 1 base, leaving 11 bases between the germline ends. DNA of the CDR3: TGTGCCAGCAGCGCGGGACATTCGAACACTGAAGCTTTCCTT. It codes for CASSAGHSNTEAFL.

This clonotype was seen at least ten times. The chain combines TRBV12-3 or TRBV12-4 with TRBJ1-2; D might be TRBD1 (5 bases). V was pared by 8 bases and J by 0 bases, with 7 bases between. The CDR3 totals 12 residues. CDR3 loop: CASRQSNYGYTF. Here the CDR3 DNA reads TGTGCCAGCCGACAGTCTAACTATGGCTACACCTTC.

The chain uses TRBV7-9 and TRBJ2-5; 12 bases agree with TRBD2. Germline V gene sequence: CDR1 SEHNR, CDR2 FQNEAQ (reference sequence). The CDR3 loop spans 18 amino acids. J lost 5 bases, V lost 0 bases, and 10 bases had no gene match. This CDR3 reads CASSLALRTSGVTETQYF. Written as DNA, the CDR3 is TGTGCCAGCAGCTTAGCGCTTCGGACTAGCGGGGTGACGGAGACCCAGTACTTC.

This clonotype showed up many times. CDR3 sequence reads: CASTTRPGQGGYEQYF. CDR3 DNA sequence: TGTGCCAGCACCACCCGTCCGGGACAGGGTGGCTACGAGCAGTACTTC. The genes are TRBV11-1 and TRBJ2-7; 9 bases align to TRBD1. The CDR3 spans 16 residues. Germline assignment: CDR1 SGHAT and CDR2 FQDESV (reference sequence). After removal of 7 bases from V and 3 bases from J, the junction contained 13 bases not matched to a gene.

The chain is built from TRBV11-1 and TRBJ2-7, with D possibly TRBD1 on 5 matching bases. Germline values: CDR1 SGHAT, CDR2 FQDESV (reference sequence). Trimming took off 7 bases at V and 1 base at J, with 17 bases between the two ends. The CDR3 has 15 amino acids. This CDR3 reads CASTQGQGVSYEQYF. The CDR3 nucleotides read TGTGCCAGCACCCAAGGTCAAGGGGTTTCCTACGAGCAGTACTTC.

This clonotype has ten or more counts. The rearrangement links TRBV6-1 to TRBJ2-5, with D possibly TRBD1 on 5 matching bases. Trimming shortened V by 0 bases and J by 3 bases, and 11 bases separated the two germline ends. The CDR3 consists of 15 residues. CDR1 MNHNS and CDR2 SASEGT come from the germline V gene. CDR3 region: CASSEALAGKETQYF. The CDR3 bases are TGTGCCAGCAGTGAAGCGCTGGCAGGGAAAGAGACCCAGTACTTC.

The chain couples TRBV20-1 to TRBJ1-4; 8 bases line up with TRBD1. The CDR3 has 15 residues. Germline V gives CDR1 DFQATT, CDR2 SNEGSKA (reference sequence). With 1 base clipped from V and 3 bases from J, the junction kept 4 bases outside the gene matches. The CDR3 sequence is CSARVRGLANEKLFF. For the CDR3, the DNA is TGCAGTGCTAGAGTCAGGGGGCTGGCTAATGAAAAACTGTTTTTT.

This clonotype was recorded many times. The chain couples TRBV24-1 to TRBJ2-1; a weak D match, TRBD2 (6 bases). The germline V gene has CDR1 KGHDR and CDR2 SFDVKD. With 4 bases removed from V and 9 bases from J, the gap between germline ends came to 9 bases. The CDR3 extends over 12 amino acids. The CDR3: CATSDTGLEQFF. CDR3 coding DNA: TGTGCCACCAGTGACACGGGACTTGAGCAGTTCTTC.